A selection of T cell receptor beta chains follows, all from one sample in a study of blood T cell repertoires in COVID-19. Method: immunoSEQ multiplex PCR; TCRdb's copy keeps in-frame clones and lacks some. Of a few hundred thousand clones listed, around 89% are singletons. Sequenced sample: peripheral blood. These receptors were collected from an older woman with COVID-19, enrolled during active disease. The CDR3 runs from the conserved cysteine through the conserved F or W. The D gene is left open where the match is weak. For some rows the clone size is stated as once, few or many, or as a class when expanded; others skip it.

j_gene | abundance | v_gene | d_gene | CDR3aa | CDR3nt
TRBJ2-6 | NA | TRBV19 | NA | CASSIGQGTLGANVLTF | TGTGCCAGTAGTATAGGACAAGGGACTCTGGGGGCCAACGTCCTGACTTTC
TRBJ1-2 | NA | TRBV6-5 | NA | CASSYRTGPYTF | TGTGCCAGCAGTTACCGAACAGGGCCCTACACCTTC
TRBJ2-7 | NA | TRBV11-2 | TRBD1 | CASSLDRDREQYF | TGTGCCAGCAGCTTAGACCGGGACAGGGAGCAGTACTTC
TRBJ2-1 | NA | TRBV5-1 | NA | CASTNPSSYNEQFF | TGCGCCAGCACTAACCCGAGCTCCTACAATGAGCAGTTCTTC
TRBJ1-1 | NA | TRBV4-2 | NA | CASSQYSGQNTEAFF | TGTGCCAGCAGCCAATACTCAGGACAGAACACTGAAGCTTTCTTT
TRBJ1-5 | NA | TRBV4-2 | NA | CASSQVPGSEGNQPQHF | TGTGCCAGCAGCCAAGTTCCGGGCTCGGAGGGCAATCAGCCCCAGCATTTT
TRBJ1-1 | NA | TRBV4-1 | NA | CASSPKLAGDTEAFF | TGCGCCAGCAGCCCGAAACTGGCTGGAGACACTGAAGCTTTCTTT
TRBJ1-1 | NA | TRBV7-3 | NA | CASSLAPGGFGTEAFF | TGTGCCAGCAGCTTGGCCCCGGGGGGATTTGGCACTGAAGCTTTCTTT
TRBJ1-2 | NA | TRBV6-2/TRBV6-3 | TRBD1 | CASSYPGGYGYTF | TGTGCCAGCAGTTATCCAGGGGGATATGGCTACACCTTC
TRBJ1-2 | NA | TRBV5-4 | TRBD1 | CASSLLYRGGYTF | TGTGCCAGCAGCTTGTTATACAGGGGTGGCTACACCTTC
TRBJ1-5 | NA | TRBV3-1/TRBV3-2 | NA | CASSQEGGAGNQPQHF | TGTGCCAGCAGCCAAGAGGGAGGGGCCGGGAATCAGCCCCAGCATTTT
TRBJ2-1 | NA | TRBV7-3 | NA | CASSPFGALYNEQFF | TGTGCCAGCAGCCCCTTCGGAGCCCTTTACAATGAGCAGTTCTTC
TRBJ1-1 | NA | TRBV20-1 | NA | CITQENTEAFF | TGCATTACACAGGAGAACACTGAAGCTTTCTTT
TRBJ1-2 | NA | TRBV7-2 | NA | CASSLFGEGYTF | TGTGCCAGCAGCTTATTCGGGGAAGGCTACACCTTC
TRBJ2-2 | NA | TRBV7-8 | TRBD1 | CASSWDRDTGELFF | TGTGCCAGCAGCTGGGACAGGGACACCGGGGAGCTGTTTTTT
TRBJ2-5 | NA | TRBV21-1 | NA | CASSKIASRETQYF | TGTGCCAGCAGCAAAATAGCTAGCCGGGAGACCCAGTACTTC
TRBJ1-6 | NA | TRBV9 | NA | CASSPGPEFNSPLHF | TGTGCCAGCAGCCCAGGCCCCGAATTTAATTCACCCCTCCACTTT
TRBJ1-1 | NA | TRBV19 | NA | CASSIRGRGSEAFF | TGTGCCAGTAGTATAAGGGGCAGGGGAAGTGAAGCTTTCTTT
TRBJ1-1 | NA | TRBV29-1 | NA | CSVETGLTEAFF | TGCAGCGTTGAAACAGGGCTCACTGAAGCTTTCTTT
TRBJ1-1 | NA | TRBV6-2/TRBV6-3 | TRBD1 | CASSLETTGEAFF | TGTGCCAGCAGTCTCGAAACGACAGGGGAAGCTTTCTTT
TRBJ1-2 | NA | TRBV6-1 | NA | CASSETAGQLHYGYTF | TGTGCCAGCAGTGAAACCGCAGGACAGCTCCACTATGGCTACACCTTC
TRBJ1-4 | once | TRBV7-9 | NA | CASSLAEILNEKLFF | TGTGCCAGCAGCCTAGCCGAGATACTAAATGAAAAACTGTTTTTT
TRBJ2-1 | once | TRBV7-9 | TRBD2 | CASSLKASGGINEQFF | TGTGCCAGCAGCTTAAAAGCTAGCGGGGGTATAAATGAGCAGTTCTTC
TRBJ1-1 | NA | TRBV20-1 | NA | CSALRTTEAFF | TGCAGTGCTCTGAGAACCACTGAAGCTTTCTTT
TRBJ2-7 | NA | TRBV6-2/TRBV6-3 | NA | CASSYAGVHEQYF | TGTGCCAGCAGTTACGCAGGGGTCCACGAGCAGTACTTC
TRBJ2-1 | once | TRBV20-1 | NA | CSASLNEQFF | TGCAGTGCGAGTTTAAATGAGCAGTTCTTC
TRBJ1-5 | NA | TRBV9 | NA | CASSPEGRQPQHF | TGTGCCAGCAGCCCGGAGGGGCGTCAGCCCCAGCATTTT
TRBJ2-3 | NA | TRBV7-9 | TRBD1 | CALESVGGADTQYF | TGTGCCCTAGAAAGCGTAGGGGGCGCAGATACGCAGTATTTT
TRBJ2-1 | NA | TRBV15 | TRBD1 | CATSSYRGDNEQFF | TGTGCCACCAGCAGCTACAGGGGGGACAATGAGCAGTTCTTC
TRBJ2-5 | NA | TRBV2 | NA | CASTVNFETQYF | TGTGCCAGCACCGTCAACTTTGAGACCCAGTACTTC
TRBJ1-4 | NA | TRBV7-2 | NA | CASSLARDEKLFF | TGTGCCAGCAGCTTAGCTCGGGATGAAAAACTGTTTTTT
TRBJ2-1 | NA | TRBV7-9 | TRBD1 | CASSRDSGEQFF | TGTGCCAGCAGCCGGGACAGCGGTGAGCAGTTCTTC
TRBJ2-5 | NA | TRBV19 | TRBD1 | CASSTGTGRGETQYF | TGTGCCAGTAGTACCGGGACAGGGAGGGGGGAGACCCAGTACTTC
TRBJ1-1 | NA | TRBV24-1 | TRBD1 | CATSEGNSDRGLAFF | TGTGCCACCAGTGAGGGAAACTCGGACAGGGGCTTGGCTTTCTTT
TRBJ2-1 | NA | TRBV15 | NA | CATSRGTGSSYNEQFF | TGTGCCACCAGCAGAGGAACAGGGAGCTCCTACAATGAGCAGTTCTTC
TRBJ1-2 | NA | TRBV14 | NA | CASSQDLNYGYTF | TGTGCCAGCAGCCAAGACCTTAACTATGGCTACACCTTC